The T cell receptor (beta chain) described here comes from a study of Ad26.COV2.S vaccination and SARS-CoV-2 variants. The repertoire was sequenced with immunoSEQ multiplex PCR; TCRdb's copy has only in-frame clones and lacks some. In the table there are hundreds of thousands of clones, 80% to 95% of which are singletons. Treatment meaning: approximately 18 received Ad26.COV2.S at low or high dose, single or two shots; about 5 received placebo; per-sample allocation not given. The investigators took samples on day 63 after the first vaccine or placebo injection. CDR1 and CDR2 (germline): SGHVS, FQNEAQ. V lost 5 bases, J lost 4 bases, and 11 bases lay in between. This CDR3 region has 13 residues.

The chain joins TRBV7-8 to TRBJ1-1, with D possibly TRBD1 on 5 matching bases. The clonotype originates from a person between 18 and 65 years old who received the Ad26.COV2.S COVID-19 vaccine or a placebo. The source was peripheral blood, collected in a trial of Ad26.COV2.S vaccine versus placebo. The CDR3 spells CASSPRGGTEAFF. The CDR3, as DNA: TGTGCCAGCAGCCCCCGGGGGGGCACTGAAGCTTTCTTT.